This T cell receptor (beta chain) was recovered during a study of blood T cell repertoires in COVID-19. Sequenced by immunoSEQ multiplex PCR; TCRdb stores in-frame clones only, minus some. Here the sample spans about 42,000 clones, roughly 80% being singletons. This CDR3 spans 16 amino acids. Germline assignment: CDR1 KGHSH and CDR2 LQKENI. Trimming removed 2 bases from V and 1 base from J; junction bases left unmatched: 4. This chain connects TRBV18 to TRBJ2-2; 7 bases map to TRBD2. Sequencing was performed on peripheral blood. This TCR was recovered from a man aged 50-60 years with active COVID-19. The chain's CDR3 is CASSPRPSGNTGELFF. The CDR3 DNA reads TGTGCCAGCTCACCAAGGCCTAGCGGGAACACCGGGGAGCTGTTTTTT.